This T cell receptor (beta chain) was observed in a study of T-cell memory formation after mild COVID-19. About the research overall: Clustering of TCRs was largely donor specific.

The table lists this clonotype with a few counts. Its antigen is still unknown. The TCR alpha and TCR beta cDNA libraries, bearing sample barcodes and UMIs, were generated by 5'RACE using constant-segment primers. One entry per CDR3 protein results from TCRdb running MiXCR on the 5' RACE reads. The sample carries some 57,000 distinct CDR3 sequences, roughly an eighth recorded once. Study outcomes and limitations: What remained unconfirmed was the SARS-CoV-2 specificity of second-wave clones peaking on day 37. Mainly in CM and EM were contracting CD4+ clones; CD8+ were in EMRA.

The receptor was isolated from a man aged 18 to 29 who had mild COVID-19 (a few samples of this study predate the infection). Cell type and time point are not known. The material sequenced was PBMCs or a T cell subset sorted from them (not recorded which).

DNA of the CDR3: TGCGCCAGCAGCCAAGCGCGGGGCTCTGGGGCCAACGTCCTGACTTTC. This codes for CASSQARGSGANVLTF. This chain uses TRBV4-3 with TRBJ2-6; D is possibly TRBD2 (6 bases). CDR1 and CDR2 (germline): LGHNA, YSLEER. The V and J ends lost 1 base and 0 bases respectively, with 7 bases between them. The CDR3 covers 16 residues.